The 30 T cell receptor beta chains listed next were all sequenced from one sample in a study of response to subunit inactivated influenza vaccine (dated by TCRdb to the late 2010s). Library preparation used RT-PCR. TCRdb shows the sequencer as Illumina HiSeq 2500. TCRdb ran its own pipeline on the public reads, namely fastp trimming at Q25 and MiXCR clone calling, and kept in-frame beta chains. Each CDR3 protein gets just one entry, which takes the most common genes and DNA from the rows behind it. The table for this sample lists about 700,000 distinct CDR3 sequences; approximately 13% of them were counted only once. The top ten hold around 7% of the sample. The sample was PBMCs from blood, taken 14 to 15 days before vaccination. The source is a man aged 45 to 65 who received an inactivated influenza vaccine. Donor details come from another sample of the same person, matched by shared clones.

This clonotype was seen a few times. This chain connects TRBV7-1 to TRBJ2-3; D may be TRBD1 (6 bases). TRBV7-1 is designated an ORF whose function remains uncertain. The CDR3 covers 24 residues. The V end lost 3 bases, the J end lost 0 bases, and 37 bases lay between the germline ends. The CDR3 nucleotides are TGTGCCAGCAGCTCTCACCCCCAGACGAAGGACAGTGCCCGTTTGTACTCGAGCACAGATACGCAGTATTTT. Translated: CASSSHPQTKDSARLYSSTDTQYF.

This clonotype was observed a few times. The genes are TRBV6-5 and TRBJ2-3; D is perhaps TRBD2 (6 bases). The CDR3 extends over 17 amino acids. Germline values: CDR1 MNHEY, CDR2 SVGAGI. V was cut by 0 bases and J by 6 bases, with 19 bases left in between. CDR3 coding DNA: TGTGCCAGCAGTTACTCCGGTGGTAGCGGTGGCGGGGATACGCAGTATTTT. Translating gives CASSYSGGSGGGDTQYF.

This clonotype was picked up a small number of times. V is TRBV10-3 and J is TRBJ2-7; D ambiguous. Germline V CDR1 and CDR2: ENHRY, SYGVKD. V dropped 4 bases and J dropped 5 bases, with 12 bases sitting between them. The CDR3 runs to 13 residues. The CDR3 spells CAISATGGHEQYF. Here the CDR3 DNA reads TGTGCCATCAGTGCCACGGGTGGGCACGAGCAGTACTTC.

Concerning this clonotype itself: This may be a read error: a much more frequent sequence differs by one nucleotide. In this CDR3 the conserved last residue, phenylalanine or tryptophan, is missing, so a read error is likely. The rearrangement joins TRBV7-9 to TRBJ2-5, with TRBD2 matching over 10 bases. Germline V gene lookup returns CDR1 SEHNR and CDR2 FQNEAQ (reference sequence). The length of the CDR3 is 14 residues. The J segment lost 3 bases and the V segment lost 7 bases, leaving 5 bases of the junction unmatched. CDR3 sequence (DNA): TGTGCCAGCACTCTAGCGGGGGTGAAAGAGACCCAGTACGTC. It encodes CASTLAGVKETQYV.

This clonotype was counted between two and nine times. V and J are TRBV7-2 and TRBJ2-1; TRBD2 might be the D (6 bases). Trimming left V 6 bases short and J 10 bases short, with 22 bases between. Germline V CDR1 and CDR2: SGHTA, FQGNSA. The CDR3 extends over 15 amino acids. The CDR3 sequence: CASRVDPGLLVEQFF. The CDR3 DNA sequence: TGTGCCAGCAGGGTAGATCCGGGACTCCTTGTGGAGCAGTTCTTC.

The V gene is TRBV6-1, the J gene TRBJ2-7; 14 bases map to TRBD2. With V trimmed by 6 bases and J by 2 bases, 6 bases remained unmatched. The CDR3 is 16 residues long. Germline V gives CDR1 MNHNS, CDR2 SASEGT. DNA for the CDR3: TGTGCCAGCAGGGTCGGGACTAGCGGGAGTACCTACGAGCAGTACTTC. Its translation: CASRVGTSGSTYEQYF.

This clonotype was picked up a small number of times. J is TRBJ2-2 and V is TRBV6-2 or TRBV6-3, with 7 bases lining up with TRBD2. The V gene's germline CDR1 is MNHEY and CDR2 SVGEGT. CDR3 size: 16 residues. With 0 bases clipped from V and 0 bases from J, the junction kept 1 base outside the gene matches. The DNA for the CDR3 is TGTGCCAGCAGTTACTCGGCGGGGGCGAACACCGGGGAGCTGTTTTTT. It yields the protein CASSYSAGANTGELFF.

This clonotype appeared a few times. The CDR3 loop reads CASSLATGIDTQYF. The CDR3 coding sequence is TGTGCCAGCAGCTTAGCCACAGGGATTGATACGCAGTATTTT. The chain carries TRBV11-1 and TRBJ2-3; a weak D match, TRBD1 (6 bases). The length of the CDR3 is 14 residues. CDR1 is SGHAT and CDR2 is FQDESV in the germline V gene (reference sequence). V lost 0 bases to trimming and J lost 6 bases, with 10 bases between them.

This clonotype has a count of ten or more. V and J are TRBV28 and TRBJ2-1; 8 nucleotides line up with TRBD1. This CDR3 has 13 residues. CDR1 and CDR2 from the germline V gene are MDHEN and SYDVKM. J was trimmed by 4 bases and V by 6 bases; bases with no gene match: 2. The chain's CDR3 is CASRDRDYNEQFF. CDR3 sequence (DNA): TGTGCCAGCAGGGACAGGGATTACAATGAGCAGTTCTTC.

This clonotype was recorded a few times. DNA for the CDR3: TGTGCCAGCAGCTTAGACAAGCAGTATACGCAGTATTTT. Its translation: CASSLDKQYTQYF. The chain employs TRBV7-6 and TRBJ2-3; D is unresolved. Trimming took off 1 base at V and 7 bases at J, with 9 bases between the two ends. Per the germline V gene, CDR1 is SGHVS and CDR2 is FNYEAQ. CDR3 length equals 13 residues. The full variable domain, completed using reference TRBV7-6 and TRBJ2-3, is GAGVSQSPRYKVTKRGQDVALRCDPISGHVSLYWYRQALGQGPEFLTYFNYEAQQDKSGLPNDRFSAERPEGSISTLTIQRTEQRDSAMYRCASSLDKQYTQYFGPGTRLTVL.

This clonotype has only a few counts. The V gene is TRBV7-8, the J gene TRBJ1-4, with D possibly TRBD1 on 5 matching bases. Germline V gene sequence: CDR1 SGHVS, CDR2 FQNEAQ. The V end lost 6 bases, the J end lost 2 bases, and 13 bases lay between the germline ends. The CDR3 spans 15 residues. The CDR3 sequence: CASSRGVATNEKLFF. The CDR3 bases are TGTGCCAGCAGTCGGGGGGTTGCGACTAATGAAAAACTGTTTTTT.

This clonotype has more than one count but fewer than ten. The rearrangement links TRBV11-2 to TRBJ2-2; no clear D. V gave up 0 bases and J gave up 4 bases, with 18 bases separating them. This CDR3 has 18 amino acids. The germline V gene encodes CDR1 SGHAT and CDR2 FQNNGV. CDR3 sequence (DNA): TGTGCCAGCAGCTTAGATCGCGGTCGGCCCCTTTTCACCGGGGAGCTGTTTTTT. It yields the protein CASSLDRGRPLFTGELFF. The whole variable domain, remainder taken from reference TRBV11-2 and TRBJ2-2, is EAGVAQSPRYKIIEKRQSVAFWCNPISGHATLYWYQQILGQGPKLLIQFQNNGVVDDSQLPKDRFSAERLKGVDSTLKIQPAKLEDSAVYLCASSLDRGRPLFTGELFFGEGSRLTVL.

This clonotype was detected a few times. This chain joins TRBV5-1 and TRBJ2-2; tentative D call: TRBD1 (6 bases). The CDR3 has 16 amino acids. Germline CDR1 and CDR2: SGHRS and YFSETQ. The V end was cut by 0 bases, the J end by 4 bases, with 13 bases between. The CDR3, as DNA: TGCGCCAGCAGCTTGGTGGGGGCCGTGGGCACCGGGGAGCTGTTTTTT. Protein sequence: CASSLVGAVGTGELFF.

This clonotype was counted between two and nine times. The chain has TRBV5-1 and TRBJ1-4; D is possibly TRBD1 (6 bases). V dropped 6 bases and J dropped 5 bases, with 14 bases sitting between them. The CDR3 extends over 14 amino acids. CDR1 and CDR2 (germline): SGHRS, YFSETQ. The CDR3 DNA reads as TGCGCCAGCAACGGCGGGGGGCCCAATGAAAAACTGTTTTTT. Residues: CASNGGGPNEKLFF.

About this clonotype itself: This could be a read error, since a much larger clone is one nucleotide away. The chain carries TRBV12-3 or TRBV12-4 and TRBJ2-1, with D uncertain. Trimming left V 3 bases short and J 8 bases short, with 5 bases between. The CDR3 has 11 amino acids. The CDR3: CASSFADEQFF. The CDR3 DNA reads as TGTGCCAGCAGTTTTGCGGATGAGCAGTTCTTC.

J is TRBJ2-7 and V is TRBV19, with TRBD1 matching 9 bases. Germline assignment: CDR1 LNHDA and CDR2 SQIVND (reference sequence). This CDR3 is built from 14 residues. Trimming took 3 bases from V and 6 from J; bases not matched to a gene: 6. CDR3 nucleotides: TGTGCCAGTAGTATGTGGGACAGGGACGGCGAGCAGTACTTC. Amino acids: CASSMWDRDGEQYF.

This clonotype turned up a few times. This chain connects TRBV6-5 to TRBJ2-1; D is uncertain. Germline-derived CDR1 and CDR2 are MNHEY and SVGAGI. CDR3 length: 11 amino acids. Trimming stripped 5 bases from V and 10 bases from J, with 9 bases between. The CDR3 spells CASSTALEQFF. CDR3 coding DNA: TGTGCCAGCAGTACAGCCCTAGAGCAGTTCTTC.

J is TRBJ2-7 and V is TRBV5-1; the D call may be TRBD1 or TRBD2 (5 bases each). CDR1 SGHRS and CDR2 YFSETQ come from the germline V gene. The CDR3 spans 15 residues. Trimming removed 4 bases from V and 4 bases from J, with 18 bases in between. For the CDR3, the DNA is TGCGCCAGCAGCCCGGGGCCCATTGTCTCTTACGAGCAGTACTTC. Translation gives CASSPGPIVSYEQYF.

This clonotype has more than one count but fewer than ten. V is TRBV18 and J is TRBJ2-7, with D possibly TRBD2 on 5 matching bases. The V end was cut by 5 bases, the J end by 5 bases, with 7 bases between. CDR3 length equals 11 residues. The germline gives CDR1 KGHSH, CDR2 LQKENI. The CDR3 bases are TGTGCCAGCTCAACTAGTGACGAGCAGTACTTC. Translated, it gives CASSTSDEQYF.

The CDR3 DNA reads as TGCGCCAGCAGCCAAGATTTGGTGGGTAGGGGAGACCACGAGCAGTACTTC. Its translation is CASSQDLVGRGDHEQYF. The V and J genes are TRBV4-3 and TRBJ2-7, with D possibly called TRBD1 or TRBD2 (5 bases each). Germline V gene lookup returns CDR1 LGHNA and CDR2 YSLEER. The CDR3 totals 17 residues. V was cut by 0 bases and J by 5 bases, with 20 bases left in between.

The chain has TRBV20-1 and TRBJ2-1; no clear D gene. Germline assignment: CDR1 DFQATT and CDR2 SNEGSKA (reference sequence). The CDR3 is 13 residues long. V lost 0 bases, J lost 6 bases, and 9 bases lay in between. As DNA, the CDR3 is TGCAGTGCTAGAGATCTAGTCTCCAATGAGCAGTTCTTC. Translated: CSARDLVSNEQFF.

The sample holds a few counts of this clonotype. This chain uses TRBV7-2 with TRBJ2-7; the match to TRBD1 covers 8 bases. The trim removed 1 base at V and 5 bases at J, leaving 13 bases unmatched. The CDR3 length is 17 residues. CDR1 and CDR2 (germline): SGHTA, FQGNSA. CDR3 in DNA: TGTGCCAGCAGCTTAGTCCCCGCGGACAGGGTGTCCCACGAGCAGTACTTC. This sequence encodes CASSLVPADRVSHEQYF.

V and J are TRBV29-1 and TRBJ2-2, with 11 positions matching TRBD2. Trimming cost V 4 bases and J 6 bases; bases outside gene matches: 4. The CDR3 runs 14 residues. Germline CDR1 SQVTM, CDR2 ANQGSEA. The chain's CDR3 is CSVGGTSGAGELFF. The CDR3 DNA reads as TGCAGCGTTGGAGGGACTAGCGGAGCCGGGGAGCTGTTTTTT.

The chain carries TRBV6-1 and TRBJ1-6; D possibly corresponds to TRBD1 (6 bases). CDR3 length: 14 amino acids. Germline V gives CDR1 MNHNS, CDR2 SASEGT. V lost 6 bases, J lost 7 bases, and 13 bases lay in between. The CDR3 protein is CASRKRQDNSPLHF. The CDR3 DNA reads TGTGCCAGCAGGAAAAGACAGGACAATTCACCCCTCCACTTT.

The CDR3 DNA reads TGCAGCGCCAGAAACCGGGGAAATTACAATGAGCAGTTCTTC. Translating gives CSARNRGNYNEQFF. V and J are TRBV29-1 and TRBJ2-1; a possible D gene is TRBD2 (5 bases). V lost 7 bases, J lost 4 bases, and 17 bases lay in between. This CDR3 spans 14 amino acids. The germline V gene encodes CDR1 SQVTM and CDR2 ANQGSEA.

The chain links TRBV28 to TRBJ1-1; D is possibly TRBD1 (5 bases). The V end was cut by 7 bases, the J end by 3 bases, with 12 bases between. This CDR3 comprises 13 residues. The germline V gene encodes CDR1 MDHEN and CDR2 SYDVKM. The DNA of the CDR3 is TGTGCCAGCATCGGGGCGTTTGACACTGAAGCTTTCTTT. It encodes CASIGAFDTEAFF.

This clonotype is a singleton in its sample. The chain uses TRBV20-1 and TRBJ2-1; a weak D match, TRBD2 (6 bases). The CDR3 loop spans 14 amino acids. CDR1 is DFQATT, CDR2 SNEGSKA, per germline (reference sequence). V was clipped by 5 bases and J by 7 bases, with 18 bases between them. This chain's CDR3 is CSARPGRGVNEQFF. The CDR3 nucleotides read TGCAGTGCTCGCCCGGGCCGCGGGGTGAATGAGCAGTTCTTC.

The CDR3 DNA reads TGTGCCAGCAGTGAAACAGGGCAGGGCATAGCGTTCTTC. Translating gives CASSETGQGIAFF. This chain joins TRBV2 and TRBJ2-1, with D maybe TRBD1 (6 bases). V lost 2 bases and J lost 15, with 17 bases in between. Germline CDR1 SNHLY, CDR2 FYNNEI. The CDR3 has 13 amino acids. Complete variable domain (other parts from reference TRBV2 and TRBJ2-1): EPEVTQTPSHQVTQMGQEVILRCVPISNHLYFYWYRQILGQKVEFLVSFYNNEISEKSEIFDDQFSVERPDGSNFTLKIRSTKLEDSAMYFCASSETGQGIAFFGPGTRLTVL.

The sample holds a few counts of this clonotype. The genes are TRBV7-2 and TRBJ2-4, with 7 bases that match TRBD1. The V and J ends lost 5 bases and 1 base, in that order; junction bases with no gene match: 5. The CDR3 extends over 15 amino acids. Germline V gene lookup returns CDR1 SGHTA and CDR2 FQGNSA. CDR3 nucleotide sequence: TGTGCCAGCAGCACGACAGGGACGGCCAAAAACATTCAGTACTTC. Protein: CASSTTGTAKNIQYF. The full variable domain, with the rest looked up from reference TRBV7-2 and TRBJ2-4, is GAGVSQSPSNKVTEKGKDVELRCDPISGHTALYWYRQSLGQGLEFLIYFQGNSAPDKSGLPSDRFSAERTGGSVSTLTIQRTQQEDSAVYLCASSTTGTAKNIQYFGAGTRLSVL.

The chain uses TRBV20-1 and TRBJ2-5; 8 nucleotides line up with TRBD1. The CDR3 totals 15 residues. Germline V gene data show CDR1 as DFQATT and CDR2 as SNEGSKA (reference sequence). Losses at the gene ends were 5 bases for V and 1 base for J; bases not matched to a gene: 9. Here the CDR3 reads CSAFRAQGAQETQYF. The DNA for the CDR3 is TGCAGTGCTTTCCGGGCTCAGGGGGCCCAAGAGACCCAGTACTTC.